These T cell receptor beta chains were read from a single sample in a study of blood T cell repertoires in COVID-19. Here immunoSEQ multiplex PCR was the method, and the copy in TCRdb shows in-frame clones only, minus some. This table holds 250,000 or so clones, more than 80% found once. Material: peripheral blood. The receptors stem from a human donor in a cohort sampled during active COVID-19. The CDR3 runs from the conserved cysteine through the conserved F or W. Each record gives: V gene, D gene, J gene, clone size, CDR3 DNA, CDR3 protein. A D gene is named only where the DNA matches it firmly. Not every row has a clone size; where given, it reads once, few, many or a size class.

TRBV20-1	.	TRBJ1-5	.	TGCAGTGCTAGTCTCGGCACCCGACGGGATAGCAATCAGCCCCAGCATTTT	CSASLGTRRDSNQPQHF
TRBV12-3/TRBV12-4	.	TRBJ1-2	.	TGTGCCAGCAGTTCGGAGCGAAGGGGCTACACCTTC	CASSSERRGYTF
TRBV5-1	.	TRBJ2-2	.	TGCGCCAGCAGCCCGGGACAAAACACCGGGGAGCTGTTTTTT	CASSPGQNTGELFF
TRBV5-1	.	TRBJ1-1	.	TGCGCCAGCAGCTTGACTTCAGGGGTACGAGCTTTCTTT	CASSLTSGVRAFF
TRBV2	.	TRBJ1-6	.	TGTGCCAGCAGAGCCACAACGGACAGCTATAATTCACCCCTCCACTTT	CASRATTDSYNSPLHF
TRBV5-1	.	TRBJ2-7	many	TGCGCCAGCAGCTCGGACAATAGCTACGAGCAGTACTTC	CASSSDNSYEQYF
TRBV3-1/TRBV3-2	TRBD1	TRBJ1-5	.	TGTGCCAGCAGCCCGGGACAGGCCAATCATCAGCCCCAGCATTTT	CASSPGQANHQPQHF
TRBV20-1	.	TRBJ2-5	.	TGCAGTGCTACTCACCAAGAGACCCAGTACTTC	CSATHQETQYF
TRBV2	TRBD1	TRBJ2-1	.	TGTGCCAGCATGAGAGACAGGGGGTACTACAATGAGCAGTTCTTC	CASMRDRGYYNEQFF
TRBV19	.	TRBJ2-7	.	TGTGCCAGTAGTATCGAACGGGGGGCATCCTACGAGCAGTACTTC	CASSIERGASYEQYF
TRBV2	TRBD2	TRBJ2-7	.	TGTGCCAGCACTAGATCGCGACTAGCGGGAATCTCCTACGAGCAGTACTTC	CASTRSRLAGISYEQYF
TRBV5-1	.	TRBJ2-2	.	TGCGCCAGCAGCTTGGGACAGAACACCGGGGAGCTGTTTTTT	CASSLGQNTGELFF
TRBV5-1	TRBD2	TRBJ2-7	.	TGCGCCAGCGGCCCGGGGGGAGGCGAGGACGAGCAGTACTTC	CASGPGGGEDEQYF
TRBV2	TRBD2	TRBJ2-5	.	TGTGCCAGCACCCCGCCCCGAGCGGGGGGGCGGGAGACCCAGTACTTC	CASTPPRAGGRETQYF
TRBV12-3/TRBV12-4	.	TRBJ2-2	.	TGTGCCAGCAGGACAAACACCGGGGAGCTGTTTTTT	CASRTNTGELFF
TRBV18	TRBD1	TRBJ2-3	once	TGTGCCAGCTCACCACTCGGGACAGGGGGCAGAGATACGCAGTATTTT	CASSPLGTGGRDTQYF
TRBV19	TRBD1	TRBJ2-6	once	TGTGCCAGTACCCCCCGGGGGACAGGGGGCACTGGGGCCAACGTCCTGACTTTC	CASTPRGTGGTGANVLTF
TRBV10-2	.	TRBJ2-2	.	TGCGCCACCCGGCTGGGGGGTGGGAGCTCCTCCGGGGAGCTGTTTTTT	CATRLGGGSSSGELFF
TRBV7-6	.	TRBJ1-5	.	TGTGCCAGCAGCTTAGGCCACCTCTCGGATCAGCCCCAGCATTTT	CASSLGHLSDQPQHF
TRBV29-1	.	TRBJ1-1	.	TGCAGCGCCCGAAGTCCAGGTGGCACTGAAGCTTTCTTT	CSARSPGGTEAFF
TRBV4-1	TRBD1	TRBJ2-7	.	TGCGCCAGCAGCCAAGATACGCAGGGGGCGCGTGAGCAGTACTTC	CASSQDTQGAREQYF
TRBV10-1	.	TRBJ2-1	once	TGCGCCAGCAGTGAGGTGCGCAATGAGCAGTTCTTC	CASSEVRNEQFF
TRBV5-1	.	TRBJ2-3	.	TGCGCCAGCAGCTCAACCCGATTGACTGGGTATACGCAGTATTTT	CASSSTRLTGYTQYF
TRBV6-6	TRBD2	TRBJ2-3	.	TGTGCCAGCAGCTCCCGACTAGCGGGAGGGGGACACAGCACAGATACGCAGTATTTT	CASSSRLAGGGHSTDTQYF
TRBV28	TRBD2	TRBJ2-7	.	TGTGCCAGCAGCCCCGGACTAGCGGGAGCCTACGAGCAGTACTTC	CASSPGLAGAYEQYF
TRBV28	.	TRBJ2-5	.	TGTGCCAGCAGTTTCCCTTGGGCAGACCAAGAGACCCAGTACTTC	CASSFPWADQETQYF
TRBV5-4	.	TRBJ2-7	.	TGTGCCAGCAGCTTGGAAGAGGGTGAGCAGTACTTC	CASSLEEGEQYF
TRBV27	.	TRBJ1-4	.	TGTGCCAGCAGTTCAACAGGAGCAACTAATGAAAAACTGTTTTTT	CASSSTGATNEKLFF
TRBV5-6	.	TRBJ1-3	.	TGTGCCAGCAGCTTGAGAACAGACGCTGTCGACACCATATATTTT	CASSLRTDAVDTIYF
TRBV6-5	.	TRBJ2-1	.	TGTGCCAGCTCCGGGACATATATTTACAATGAGCAGTTCTTC	CASSGTYIYNEQFF
TRBV18	TRBD2	TRBJ2-2	.	TGTGCCAGCTCACCGACAGCGGGAGGGCCCAGCACCGGGGAGCTGTTTTTT	CASSPTAGGPSTGELFF
TRBV3-1/TRBV3-2	.	TRBJ2-5	.	TGTGCCAGCAGCCCAAGGGGTAATTTGGGAGAGACCCAGTACTTC	CASSPRGNLGETQYF
TRBV6-4	.	TRBJ2-3	.	TGTGCCAGCAGCCTTGATCTTCGGGCAGATACGCAGTATTTT	CASSLDLRADTQYF
TRBV28	TRBD1	TRBJ2-7	.	TGTGCCAGCAGAGGTGTTCAGGGGGCAATGGGCGAGCAGTACTTC	CASRGVQGAMGEQYF
TRBV25-1	.	TRBJ1-4	.	TGTGCCAGCAGTGAGGCGGGGTCGATTGAAAAACTGTTTTTT	CASSEAGSIEKLFF
TRBV11-2	TRBD1	TRBJ2-5	.	TGTGCCAGCAGGGGACAGGGGCAAGAGACCCAGTACTTC	CASRGQGQETQYF
TRBV11-3	.	TRBJ2-2	few	TGTGCCAGCAGCCAGGCGGGGACCTTCACCGGGGAGCTGTTTTTT	CASSQAGTFTGELFF
TRBV6-5	TRBD2	TRBJ2-3	.	TGTGCCAGCAGTTTCGGGACTAGCGGAAGAACAGATACGCAGTATTTT	CASSFGTSGRTDTQYF
TRBV27	TRBD2	TRBJ2-7	.	TGTGCCAGCAGAACTAGCGGGAACTCCTACGAGCAGTACTTC	CASRTSGNSYEQYF
TRBV7-6	.	TRBJ2-3	few	TGTGCCAGCAGCTTAGGCCAGAGCGGGTCTAGCACAGATACGCAGTATTTT	CASSLGQSGSSTDTQYF
TRBV3-1/TRBV3-2	TRBD1	TRBJ1-5	.	TGTGCCAGCGGGCAGGGGGCCAATCAGCCCCAGCATTTT	CASGQGANQPQHF
TRBV19	TRBD2	TRBJ2-3	.	TGTGCCAGCCAACTAGCGGGAGGGAGAGATACGCAGTATTTT	CASQLAGGRDTQYF